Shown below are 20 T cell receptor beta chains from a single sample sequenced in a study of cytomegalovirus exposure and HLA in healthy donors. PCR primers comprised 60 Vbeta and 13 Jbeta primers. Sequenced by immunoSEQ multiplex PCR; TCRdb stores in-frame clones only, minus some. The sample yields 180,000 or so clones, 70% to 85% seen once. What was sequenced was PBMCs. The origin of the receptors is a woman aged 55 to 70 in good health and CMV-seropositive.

CDR3 loop: CASRRDLVYGYTF. CDR3 in DNA: TGCGCCAGCAGGAGAGACCTAGTCTATGGCTACACCTTC. The chain carries TRBV10-1 and TRBJ1-2; no firm D call. There are 13 residues in the CDR3. Trimming took 6 bases from V and 4 from J, leaving 12 bases between them. CDR1 is WNHNN and CDR2 is SYGVQD in the germline V gene (reference sequence).

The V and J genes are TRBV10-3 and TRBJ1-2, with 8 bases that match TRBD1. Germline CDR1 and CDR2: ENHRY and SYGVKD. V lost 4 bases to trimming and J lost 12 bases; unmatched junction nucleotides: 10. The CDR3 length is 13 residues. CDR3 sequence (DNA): TGTGCCATCAGTGCTTCTGACAGGGGAGGCCACACCTTC. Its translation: CAISASDRGGHTF.

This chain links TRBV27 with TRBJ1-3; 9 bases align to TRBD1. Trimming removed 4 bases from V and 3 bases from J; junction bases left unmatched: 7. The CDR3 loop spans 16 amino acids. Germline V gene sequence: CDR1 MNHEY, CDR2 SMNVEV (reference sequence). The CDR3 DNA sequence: TGTGCCAGCAGTTCAACAGGGGGCGGGCTTGGAAACACCATATATTTT. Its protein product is CASSSTGGGLGNTIYF.

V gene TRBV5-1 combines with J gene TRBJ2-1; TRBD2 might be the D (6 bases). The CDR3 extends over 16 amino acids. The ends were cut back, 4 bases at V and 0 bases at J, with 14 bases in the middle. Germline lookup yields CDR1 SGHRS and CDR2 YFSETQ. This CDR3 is CASSRSGGSSYNEQFF. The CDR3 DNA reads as TGCGCCAGCAGCCGTAGTGGAGGGAGCTCCTACAATGAGCAGTTCTTC.

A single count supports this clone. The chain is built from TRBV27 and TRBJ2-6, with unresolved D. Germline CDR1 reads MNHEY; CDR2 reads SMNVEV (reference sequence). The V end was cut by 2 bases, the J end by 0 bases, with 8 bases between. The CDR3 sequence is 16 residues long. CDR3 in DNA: TGTGCCAGCAGTTTACGGATAGCCTCTGGGGCCAACGTCCTGACTTTC. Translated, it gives CASSLRIASGANVLTF.

This chain's CDR3 is CASSPKAGANVLTF. The DNA of the CDR3 is TGTGCCAGCTCACCGAAAGCCGGGGCCAACGTCCTGACTTTC. V and J are TRBV18 and TRBJ2-6; no clear D. The V gene lost 3 bases and the J gene lost 4 bases, with 7 bases spanning the gap. The CDR3 runs to 14 residues. The germline CDR1 and CDR2 sequences are KGHSH and LQKENI.

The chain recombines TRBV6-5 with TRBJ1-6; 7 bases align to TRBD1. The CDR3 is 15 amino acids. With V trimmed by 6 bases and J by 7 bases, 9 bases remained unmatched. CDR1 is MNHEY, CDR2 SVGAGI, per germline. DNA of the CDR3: TGTGCCAGCAGAAAGACAGGGATGGGGAATTCACCCCTCCACTTT. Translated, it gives CASRKTGMGNSPLHF.

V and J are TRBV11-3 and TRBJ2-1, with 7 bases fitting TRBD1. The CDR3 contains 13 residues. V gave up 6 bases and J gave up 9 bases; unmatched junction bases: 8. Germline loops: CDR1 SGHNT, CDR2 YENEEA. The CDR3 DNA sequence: TGTGCCAGCAGTAAGGGGGCTGGGAGTGAGCAGTTCTTC. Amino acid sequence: CASSKGAGSEQFF.

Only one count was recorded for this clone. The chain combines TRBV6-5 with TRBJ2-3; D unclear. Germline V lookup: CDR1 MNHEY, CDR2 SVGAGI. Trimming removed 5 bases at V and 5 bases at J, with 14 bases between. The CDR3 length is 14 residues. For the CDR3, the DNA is TGTGCCAGCAGTCCCCGCCCTGGCAGAGATACGCAGTATTTT. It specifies CASSPRPGRDTQYF.

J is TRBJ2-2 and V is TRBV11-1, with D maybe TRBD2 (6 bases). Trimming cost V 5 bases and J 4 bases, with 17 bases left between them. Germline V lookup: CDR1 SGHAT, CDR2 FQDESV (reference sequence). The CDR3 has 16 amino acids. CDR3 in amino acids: CASSPRVSGATGELFF. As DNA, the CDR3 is TGTGCCAGCAGCCCTAGGGTTAGCGGAGCCACCGGGGAGCTGTTTTTT.

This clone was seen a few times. Here the CDR3 DNA reads TGTGCCAGCAGCTGGCGGGAGACGCACAATGAGCAGTTCTTC. This encodes CASSWRETHNEQFF. The V gene is TRBV7-9, the J gene TRBJ2-1; 7 positions agree with TRBD2. V shed 4 bases and J 5 bases; nucleotides not matched to a gene: 5. The CDR3 contains 14 residues. Germline-derived CDR1 and CDR2 are SEHNR and FQNEAQ (reference sequence).

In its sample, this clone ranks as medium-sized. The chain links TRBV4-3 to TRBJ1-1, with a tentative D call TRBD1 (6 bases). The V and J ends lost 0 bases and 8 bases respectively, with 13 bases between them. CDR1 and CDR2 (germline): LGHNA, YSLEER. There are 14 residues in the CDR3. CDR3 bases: TGCGCCAGCAGCCAAGATCGGTACAGGGACGAAGCTTTCTTT. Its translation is CASSQDRYRDEAFF.

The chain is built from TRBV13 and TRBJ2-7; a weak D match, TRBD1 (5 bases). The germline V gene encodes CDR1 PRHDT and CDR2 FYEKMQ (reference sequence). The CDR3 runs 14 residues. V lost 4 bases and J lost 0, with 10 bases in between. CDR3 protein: CASSSSRDSYEQYF. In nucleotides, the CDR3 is TGTGCCAGCAGCTCCTCCAGGGACTCCTACGAGCAGTACTTC.

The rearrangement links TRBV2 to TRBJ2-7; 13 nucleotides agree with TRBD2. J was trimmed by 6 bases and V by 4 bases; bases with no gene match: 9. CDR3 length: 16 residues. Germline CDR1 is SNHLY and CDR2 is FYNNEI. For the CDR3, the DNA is TGTGCCAGCAGTGGCGGACTAGCGGGAGAAAATAGCGAGCAGTACTTC. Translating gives CASSGGLAGENSEQYF. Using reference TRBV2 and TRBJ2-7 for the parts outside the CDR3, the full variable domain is EPEVTQTPSHQVTQMGQEVILRCVPISNHLYFYWYRQILGQKVEFLVSFYNNEISEKSEIFDDQFSVERPDGSNFTLKIRSTKLEDSAMYFCASSGGLAGENSEQYFGPGTRLTVT.

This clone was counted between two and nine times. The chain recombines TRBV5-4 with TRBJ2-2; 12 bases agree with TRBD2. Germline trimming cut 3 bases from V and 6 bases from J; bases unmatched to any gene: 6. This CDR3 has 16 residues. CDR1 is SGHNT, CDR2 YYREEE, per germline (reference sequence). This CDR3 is CASSSLAGGGAGELFF. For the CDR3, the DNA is TGTGCCAGCAGCTCACTAGCGGGGGGAGGCGCCGGGGAGCTGTTTTTT.

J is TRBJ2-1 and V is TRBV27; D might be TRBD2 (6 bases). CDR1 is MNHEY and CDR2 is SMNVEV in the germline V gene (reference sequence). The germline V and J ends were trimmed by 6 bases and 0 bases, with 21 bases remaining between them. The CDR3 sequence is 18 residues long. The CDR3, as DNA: TGTGCCAGCAGCGAACTTAAGACCGGGAGAGGCTCCTACAATGAGCAGTTCTTC. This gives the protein CASSELKTGRGSYNEQFF.

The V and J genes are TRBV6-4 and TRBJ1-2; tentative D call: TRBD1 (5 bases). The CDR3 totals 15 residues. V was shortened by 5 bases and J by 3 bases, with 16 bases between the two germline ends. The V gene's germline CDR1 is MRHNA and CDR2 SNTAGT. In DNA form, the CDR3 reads TGTGCCAGCAGTCCCGAGGGAGGGGCAGACTATGGCTACACCTTC. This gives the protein CASSPEGGADYGYTF.

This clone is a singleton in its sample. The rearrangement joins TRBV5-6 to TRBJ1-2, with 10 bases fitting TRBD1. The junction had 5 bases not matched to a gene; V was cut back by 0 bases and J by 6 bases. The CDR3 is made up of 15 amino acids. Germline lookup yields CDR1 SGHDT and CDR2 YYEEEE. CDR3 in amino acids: CASSLVGQGLDGYTF. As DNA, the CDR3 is TGTGCCAGCAGCTTGGTGGGACAGGGGTTGGATGGCTACACCTTC.

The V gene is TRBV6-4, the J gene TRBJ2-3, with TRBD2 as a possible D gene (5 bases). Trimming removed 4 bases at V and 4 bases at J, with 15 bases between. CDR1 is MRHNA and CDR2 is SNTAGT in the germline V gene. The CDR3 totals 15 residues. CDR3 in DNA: TGTGCCAGCAGTGTCTTGGCGGGTGGCCCAGATACGCAGTATTTT. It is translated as CASSVLAGGPDTQYF.

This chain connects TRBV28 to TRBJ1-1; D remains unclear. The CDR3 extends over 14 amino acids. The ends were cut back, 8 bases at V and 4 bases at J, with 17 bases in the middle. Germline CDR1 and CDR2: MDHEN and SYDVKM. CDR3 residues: CASLSLWSGTEAFF. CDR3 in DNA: TGTGCCAGCCTGTCTTTATGGAGCGGCACTGAAGCTTTCTTT.